This T cell receptor (beta chain) comes out of a study of blood T cell repertoires in COVID-19. Background on the study: Some COVID-19 samples were acute and others convalescent; all came from the United States, Italy and Spain. T cells, B-cell-depleted T cells, or PBMCs provided the cDNA or gDNA that served as material.

Deletions cut 3 bases from V and 8 bases from J, with 5 bases between. The CDR3 sequence is 12 residues long. CDR1 and CDR2 from the germline V gene are MRHNA and SNTAGT. In the authors' workflow: Nucleated cell number was recorded as an estimate derived from reference gene primer amplification. Some clones are missing from TCRdb's copy, which holds only in-frame ones; the method was immunoSEQ multiplex PCR. The V and J calls and clone size are taken from that table; D and trimming were inferred from the DNA. Of roughly 260,000 clones in the sample, 86% were seen once. This clone occurred a few times.

The chain carries TRBV6-4 and TRBJ1-6; no reliable D call. Sequenced material: peripheral blood. This sequence was found in a man between 40 and 49 years old who had recovered from COVID-19. The DNA of the CDR3 is TGTGCCAGCAGTGAACAGCATTCACCCCTCCACTTT. This sequence encodes CASSEQHSPLHF.